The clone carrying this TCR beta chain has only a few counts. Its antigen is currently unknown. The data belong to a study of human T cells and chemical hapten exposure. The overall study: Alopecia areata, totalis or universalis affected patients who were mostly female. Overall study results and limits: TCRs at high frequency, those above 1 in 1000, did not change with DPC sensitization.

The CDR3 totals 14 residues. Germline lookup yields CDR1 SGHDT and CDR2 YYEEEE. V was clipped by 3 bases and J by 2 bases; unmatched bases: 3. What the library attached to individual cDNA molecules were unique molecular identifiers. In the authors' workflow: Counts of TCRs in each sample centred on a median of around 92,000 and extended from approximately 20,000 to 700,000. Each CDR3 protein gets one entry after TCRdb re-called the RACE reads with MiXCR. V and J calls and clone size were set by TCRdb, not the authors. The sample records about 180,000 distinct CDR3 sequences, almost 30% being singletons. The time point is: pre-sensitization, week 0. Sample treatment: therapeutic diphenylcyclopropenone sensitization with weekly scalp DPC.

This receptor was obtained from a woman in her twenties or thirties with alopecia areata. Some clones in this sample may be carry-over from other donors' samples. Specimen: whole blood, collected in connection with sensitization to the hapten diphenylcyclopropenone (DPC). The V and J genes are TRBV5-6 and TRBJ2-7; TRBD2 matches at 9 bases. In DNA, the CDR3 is TGTGCCAGCAGCTGGGCTAGCGGGGCCTACGAGCAGTACTTC. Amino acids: CASSWASGAYEQYF.